This TCR beta chain is drawn from a study of blood T cell repertoires in COVID-19. Study information: Researchers got acute and convalescent COVID-19 samples from the United States, Italy and Spain.

Method: immunoSEQ multiplex PCR; TCRdb's copy keeps in-frame clones and lacks some. The table includes roughly 79,000 clones, roughly 89% detected once. Trimming left V 0 bases short and J 4 bases short, with 13 bases between. Germline V gene lookup returns CDR1 GTSNPN and CDR2 SVGIG (reference sequence). The CDR3 is 15 residues long. Sequencing input: peripheral blood. The rearrangement uses TRBV30 and TRBJ2-1; maybe TRBD1 (6 bases). The receptor's source is a man over 45 with acute or convalescent COVID-19. The chain's CDR3 is CAWSVRGTRYNEQFF. In DNA form, the CDR3 reads TGTGCCTGGAGTGTGAGGGGGACGAGATACAATGAGCAGTTCTTC.